These 13 T cell receptor beta chains were sequenced from one sample in a study of vaccination and CD4 T cells after COVID-19. The Oncomine TCR Beta short-read assay generated sequence data from the DNA of cultured CD4+ T cells. MiXCR was run by TCRdb on the PCR reads, yielding one entry per CDR3 protein. The sample includes approximately 24,000 distinct CDR3 sequences, 28% of them seen just once. The time point: late sampling 161 to 241 days after vaccination in a few convalescent patients. The treatment is: roughly 10-day PBMC culture with coronavirus spike peptide pools or control peptides (ViraFEST assay). The antigens for these receptors are not known. This specimen consisted of CD4+ T cells from blood, cultured in vitro, obtained about 7 months after SARS-CoV-2 vaccination. Source of these receptors: a human donor who had recovered from COVID-19.

The chain combines TRBV6-1 with TRBJ2-7, with D unclear. The CDR3 loop spans 14 amino acids. Germline values: CDR1 MNHNS, CDR2 SASEGT. The V and J ends lost 6 bases and 2 bases respectively, with 14 bases between them. CDR3 nucleotides: TGTGCCAGCAGCGGACGGCCTAGTACCTACGAGCAGTACTTC. This translates into CASSGRPSTYEQYF.

This clonotype has just a few counts. The rearrangement joins TRBV7-6 to TRBJ2-1; possible D gene TRBD2, 5 bases. The CDR3 has 15 residues. V shed 2 bases and J shed 3 bases, with 11 bases lying between them. Germline-derived CDR1 and CDR2 are SGHVS and FNYEAQ. CDR3 residues: CASSLQAVLYNEQFF. In DNA form, the CDR3 reads TGTGCCAGCAGCTTACAAGCGGTACTCTACAATGAGCAGTTCTTC.

Remarks on this clonotype: This sequence may be a read error, since a much larger clone differs from it by one base. V gene TRBV6-1 combines with J gene TRBJ1-6, with a tentative D call TRBD1 (6 bases). CDR1 and CDR2 (germline): MNHNS, SASEGT. This CDR3 contains 15 residues. CDR3 bases: TGTGCCAGCAGAGAAGGGGGGGGGGATAATTCACCCCTCCACTTT. Translation gives CASREGGGDNSPLHF.

Only a few counts were recorded for this clonotype. The genes are TRBV20-1 and TRBJ2-7; D possibly corresponds to TRBD1 (5 bases). Between the trimmed V and J ends, which lost 6 bases and 6 bases, there was a span of 12 bases. Looked up from germline, CDR1 is DFQATT and CDR2 is SNEGSKA (reference sequence). This CDR3 is 11 amino acids long. The CDR3 reads CSASQATEQYF. Written as DNA, the CDR3 is TGCAGTGCCTCACAGGCCACCGAGCAGTACTTC.

This clonotype has a handful of counts. The chain combines TRBV20-1 with TRBJ2-5, with 8 positions matching TRBD1. The CDR3 runs 14 residues. The germline V gene has CDR1 DFQATT and CDR2 SNEGSKA (reference sequence). The J segment lost 4 bases and the V segment lost 3 bases, leaving 7 bases of the junction unmatched. CDR3 DNA: TGCAGTGCTAGTGGGCGGGACAGGTCAGAGACCCAGTACTTC. The encoded protein is CSASGRDRSETQYF.

The CDR3 DNA follows: TGTGCCAGTAGTATAGGGTTAACAGAATATCAGCCCCAGCATTTT. As protein: CASSIGLTEYQPQHF. The rearrangement uses TRBV19 and TRBJ1-5; D is undetermined. Per the germline V gene, CDR1 is LNHDA and CDR2 is SQIVND (reference sequence). V lost 1 base, J lost 5 bases, and 12 bases lay in between. The CDR3 contains 15 residues.

This clonotype was seen a handful of times. This sequence joins TRBV6-1 and TRBJ2-4, with D tentatively TRBD2 (7 bases). The V gene lost 1 base and the J gene lost 8 bases, with 12 bases spanning the gap. The CDR3 has 14 residues. Germline CDR1 and CDR2: MNHNS and SASEGT. CDR3 loop: CASSEGGGGYIQYF. In DNA, the CDR3 is TGTGCCAGCAGTGAAGGGGGGGGCGGGTACATTCAGTACTTC.

There are a few counts of this clonotype. This chain links TRBV7-2 with TRBJ2-1, with D maybe TRBD2 (6 bases). V lost 3 bases, J lost 16 bases, and 13 bases lay in between. Germline lookup yields CDR1 SGHTA and CDR2 FQGNSA. CDR3 size: 11 residues. The CDR3 is CASSLEGTQFF. The CDR3 region has the DNA TGTGCCAGCAGCTTGGAGGGGACGCAATTCTTC.

The table lists this clonotype with a few counts. The rearrangement uses TRBV7-8 and TRBJ2-5; the D gene could be TRBD1 or TRBD2 (6 bases each). CDR3 size: 16 residues. Germline V gene sequence: CDR1 SGHVS, CDR2 FQNEAQ. V was pared by 4 bases and J by 4 bases, with 19 bases between. CDR3 loop: CASSSRGAQAVETQYF. The DNA for the CDR3 is TGTGCCAGCAGCTCTAGGGGGGCGCAGGCTGTAGAGACCCAGTACTTC.

A single count supports this clonotype. At one end, the junction sequence differs from germline, possibly due to a read error. The chain links TRBV28 to TRBJ1-5, with D perhaps TRBD1 (6 bases). This CDR3 contains 12 residues. In germline, CDR1 is MDHEN, CDR2 SYDVKM. The CDR3 protein is CAGSWGGQPQHF. The DNA for the CDR3 is TGTGCCGGCAGTTGGGGGGGCCAGCCCCAGCATTTT.

This clonotype appeared a few times. This CDR3 reads CSARDQGVAGVPDEQYF. The CDR3 nucleotides read TGCAGTGCTAGAGATCAAGGGGTAGCGGGAGTCCCCGACGAGCAGTACTTC. This chain uses TRBV20-1 with TRBJ2-7; 9 nucleotides align to TRBD2. CDR3 size: 17 residues. Germline V lookup: CDR1 DFQATT, CDR2 SNEGSKA (reference sequence). V lost 0 bases to trimming and J lost 5 bases; unmatched junction nucleotides: 14.

The chain has TRBV6-4 and TRBJ1-1, with D unclear. CDR1 and CDR2 (germline): MRHNA, SNTAGT. Deletions cut 2 bases from V and 11 bases from J, with 12 bases between. The CDR3 sequence is 12 residues long. CDR3 region: CASSDKGGLAFF. The CDR3 nucleotides read TGTGCCAGCAGTGACAAGGGAGGACTGGCTTTCTTT.

The genes are TRBV20-1 and TRBJ2-7; 13 bases match TRBD2. V shed 6 bases, J shed 5 bases, and the junction held 7 bases outside the gene matches. CDR1 is DFQATT and CDR2 is SNEGSKA in the germline V gene (reference sequence). The CDR3 contains 14 residues. The CDR3 sequence: CSATTSGRFNEQYF. In DNA form, the CDR3 reads TGCAGTGCAACGACTAGCGGGAGGTTCAACGAGCAGTACTTC.